This T cell receptor (beta chain) was profiled in a study of graft-versus-host responses after intestinal transplantation. Overall study: Induction with anti-thymocyte globulin, then tacrolimus and steroids for about 3 years, was given to all recipients. Study observations and caveats: Detection of GvH clones occurred in recipient marrow, and some had their first appearance in ileum or blood. Within allografts, high graft-versus-host to host-versus-graft clonal ratios were seen among patients with graft-donor T cell macrochimerism. Declines in HvG clones occurring early post-transplant were associated with peak circulating GvH clone levels.

V trimming: 4 bases; J trimming: 5 bases; junction bases outside the gene matches: 12. The CDR3 is 16 residues long. Germline CDR1 LGHNA, CDR2 YNFKEQ. This table comes from immunoSEQ multiplex PCR, and its TCRdb copy is limited to in-frame clones, with some not included. Seen here are about 47,000 clones, approximately 95% observed once, and the top ten hold approximately 6%. About this clone itself: What it binds is not known.

The specimen was PBMCs, collected 750 to 850 days after a first intestinal transplant, on the day of a second. The TCR sequence derives from a human patient who received an intestinal transplant, so some T cells may come from the graft donor. This sequence joins TRBV4-2 and TRBJ2-3, with 7 nucleotides matching TRBD2. This CDR3 is CASSRDGGGQGDTQYF. The CDR3 nucleotides read TGTGCCAGCAGCCGGGACGGGGGAGGGCAAGGAGATACGCAGTATTTT.